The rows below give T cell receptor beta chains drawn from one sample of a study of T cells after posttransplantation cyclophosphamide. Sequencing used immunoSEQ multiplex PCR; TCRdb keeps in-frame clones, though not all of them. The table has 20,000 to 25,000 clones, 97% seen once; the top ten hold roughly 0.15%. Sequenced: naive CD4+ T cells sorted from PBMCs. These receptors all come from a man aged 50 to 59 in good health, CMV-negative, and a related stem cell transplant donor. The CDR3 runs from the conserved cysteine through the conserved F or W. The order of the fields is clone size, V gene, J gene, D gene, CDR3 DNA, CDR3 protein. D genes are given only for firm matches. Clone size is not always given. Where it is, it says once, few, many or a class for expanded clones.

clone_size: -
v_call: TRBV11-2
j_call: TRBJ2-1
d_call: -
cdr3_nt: TGTGCCAGCAGCTTCGGAAGGGGCTACAATGAGCAGTTCTTC
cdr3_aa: CASSFGRGYNEQFF

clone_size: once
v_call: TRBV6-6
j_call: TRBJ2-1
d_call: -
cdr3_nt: TGTGCCAGCAGTTACTCGGCTCATTCCGGAGGGCAGTTCTTC
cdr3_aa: CASSYSAHSGGQFF

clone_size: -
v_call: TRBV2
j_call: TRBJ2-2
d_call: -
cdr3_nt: TGTGCCAGCCGGGGGACAGCGAACACCGGGGAGCTGTTTTTT
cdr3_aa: CASRGTANTGELFF

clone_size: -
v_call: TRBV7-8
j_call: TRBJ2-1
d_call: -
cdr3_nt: TGTGCCAGCAGCTTAGGAGGAGGGCCGAGCTCCTACAATGAGCAGTTCTTC
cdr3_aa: CASSLGGGPSSYNEQFF

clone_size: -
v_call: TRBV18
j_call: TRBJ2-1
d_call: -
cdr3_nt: TGTGCCAGCTCACCACCGAGTAGCCCCAATGAGCAGTTCTTC
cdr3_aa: CASSPPSSPNEQFF

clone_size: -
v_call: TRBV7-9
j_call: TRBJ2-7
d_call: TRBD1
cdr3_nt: TGTGCCAGCAGCTCGGGACAGTCGTACGAGCAGTACTTC
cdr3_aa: CASSSGQSYEQYF

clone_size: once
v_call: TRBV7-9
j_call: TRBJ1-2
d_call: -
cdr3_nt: TGTGCCAGCAGCTTAGAATCGGGGCGGAGGGGATATGGCTACACCTTC
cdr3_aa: CASSLESGRRGYGYTF

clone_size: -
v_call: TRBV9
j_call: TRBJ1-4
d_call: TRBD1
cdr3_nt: TGTGCCAGCAGCCGAGGACAGGGCGGCGAAAAACTGTTTTTT
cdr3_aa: CASSRGQGGEKLFF

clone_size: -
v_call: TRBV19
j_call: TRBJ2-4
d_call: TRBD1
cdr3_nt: TGTGCCAGTAGTCCCCCGGGACAGGAAATCCACATTCAGTACTTC
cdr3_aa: CASSPPGQEIHIQYF

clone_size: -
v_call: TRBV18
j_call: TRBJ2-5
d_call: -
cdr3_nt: TGTGCCAGCTCACCTCTCCTACAAGAGACCCAGTACTTC
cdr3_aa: CASSPLLQETQYF

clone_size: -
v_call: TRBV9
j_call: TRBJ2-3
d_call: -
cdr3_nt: TGTGCCAGCAGCGTAAGCGCGGATACGCAGTATTTT
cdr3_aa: CASSVSADTQYF

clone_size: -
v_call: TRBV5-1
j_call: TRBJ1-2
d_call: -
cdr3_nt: TGCGCCAGCAGCCTGACAGCAGCTAACTATGGCTACACCTTC
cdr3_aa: CASSLTAANYGYTF

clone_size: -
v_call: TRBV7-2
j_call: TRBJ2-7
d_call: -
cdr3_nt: TGTGCCAGCAGACCCACTAGCTCGGACGAGCAGTACTTC
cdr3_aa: CASRPTSSDEQYF

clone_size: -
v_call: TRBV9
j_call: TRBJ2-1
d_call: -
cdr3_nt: TGTGCCAGCAGTGGTCGGGATTCCGTTGGGTATGAGCAGTTCTTC
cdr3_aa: CASSGRDSVGYEQFF

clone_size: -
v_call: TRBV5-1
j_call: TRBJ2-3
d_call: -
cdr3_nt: TGCGCCAGCGCCCCCCGGGGGGCAAGCACAGATACGCAGTATTTT
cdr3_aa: CASAPRGASTDTQYF

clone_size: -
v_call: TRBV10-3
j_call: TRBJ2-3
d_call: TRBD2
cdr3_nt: TGTGCCATCACCCCGGGGGGATTAACAGATACGCAGTATTTT
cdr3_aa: CAITPGGLTDTQYF

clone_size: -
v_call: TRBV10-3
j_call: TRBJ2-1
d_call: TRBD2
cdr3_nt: TGTGCCATCAATTATTGCTTCCTAGCGGGGGGCCGCGATGAGCAGTTCTTC
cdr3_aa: CAINYCFLAGGRDEQFF

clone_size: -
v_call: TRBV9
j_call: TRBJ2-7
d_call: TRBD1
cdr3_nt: TGTGCCAGCAGCGTGGGGGGGACAGGGGGGATAACCTACGAGCAGTACTTC
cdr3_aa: CASSVGGTGGITYEQYF

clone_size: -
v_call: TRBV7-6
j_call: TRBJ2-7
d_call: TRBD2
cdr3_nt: TGTGCCAGCAGCTTAGGTACCCCCTCTAGCGGGTCGACCTACGAGCAGTACTTC
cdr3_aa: CASSLGTPSSGSTYEQYF

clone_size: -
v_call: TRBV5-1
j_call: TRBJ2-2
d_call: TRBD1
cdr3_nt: TGCGCCAGCAGCTCCCGGGACAGTCCACCAACCGGGGAGCTGTTTTTT
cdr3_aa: CASSSRDSPPTGELFF

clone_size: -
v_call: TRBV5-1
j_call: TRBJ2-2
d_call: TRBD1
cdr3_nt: TGCGCCAGCAGCTTGATAGGGACAGGGGACAGCACCGGGGAGCTGTTTTTT
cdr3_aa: CASSLIGTGDSTGELFF

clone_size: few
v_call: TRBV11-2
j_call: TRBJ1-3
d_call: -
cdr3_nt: TGTGCCAGCAGCACCGACAGGTGGAACACCATATATTTT
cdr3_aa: CASSTDRWNTIYF

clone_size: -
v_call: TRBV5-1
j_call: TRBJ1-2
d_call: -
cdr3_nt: TGCGCCAGCAGCTTTGAAGGGGCCCACGGGGGCTACACCTTC
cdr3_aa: CASSFEGAHGGYTF

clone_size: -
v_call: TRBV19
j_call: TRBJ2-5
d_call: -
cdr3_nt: TGTGCCAGTAGTGATCTAGGAGATAAAGAGACCCAGTACTTC
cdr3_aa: CASSDLGDKETQYF

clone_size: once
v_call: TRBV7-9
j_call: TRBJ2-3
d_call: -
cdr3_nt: TGTGCCAGCAGCCGCCGTGGGGCTGGGAGCACAGATACGCAGTATTTT
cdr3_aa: CASSRRGAGSTDTQYF

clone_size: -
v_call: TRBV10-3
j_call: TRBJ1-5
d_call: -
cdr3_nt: TGTGCCATCAGTGATTCGGACAGTCAGGGCAATCAGCCCCAGCATTTT
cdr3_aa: CAISDSDSQGNQPQHF

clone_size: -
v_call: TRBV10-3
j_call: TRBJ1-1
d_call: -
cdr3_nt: TGTGCCATCACCGGGAACAGGGAGGGGGTCACTGAAGCTTTCTTT
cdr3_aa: CAITGNREGVTEAFF

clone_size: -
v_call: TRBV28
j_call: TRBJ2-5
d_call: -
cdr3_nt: TGTGCCAGCAGTTCCTCGGGCCCCCAGGGGACCCAGTACTTC
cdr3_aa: CASSSSGPQGTQYF

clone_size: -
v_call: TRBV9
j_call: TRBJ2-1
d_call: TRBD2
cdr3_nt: TGTGCCAGCAGCGTAGAATCACTAGCGGGGGTGGATGAGCAGTTCTTC
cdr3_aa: CASSVESLAGVDEQFF

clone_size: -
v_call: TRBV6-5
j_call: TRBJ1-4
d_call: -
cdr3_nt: TGTGCCAGCAGTCTTACAGGGCTGGCTAATGAAAAACTGTTTTTT
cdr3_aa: CASSLTGLANEKLFF

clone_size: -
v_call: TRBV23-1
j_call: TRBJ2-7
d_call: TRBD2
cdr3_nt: TGCGCCAGCAGTCGCGCCGGGACTAGCGGCTCCAACGAGCAGTACTTC
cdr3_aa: CASSRAGTSGSNEQYF

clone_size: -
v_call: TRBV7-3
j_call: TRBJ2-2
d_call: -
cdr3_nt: TGTGCCAGCAGCACACAGGGAACCGGGGAGCTGTTTTTT
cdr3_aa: CASSTQGTGELFF

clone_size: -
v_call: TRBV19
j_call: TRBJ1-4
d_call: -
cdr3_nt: TGTGCCAGTAGTCCGGCGCAGGCAACTAATGAAAAACTGTTTTTT
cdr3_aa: CASSPAQATNEKLFF

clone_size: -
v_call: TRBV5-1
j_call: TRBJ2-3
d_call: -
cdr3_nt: TGCGCCAGCAGCAGGGGCAGAGCTAGAGGTATCACAGATACGCAGTATTTT
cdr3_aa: CASSRGRARGITDTQYF

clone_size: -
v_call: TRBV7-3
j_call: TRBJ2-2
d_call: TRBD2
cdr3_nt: TGTGCCAGCAGGGCCGGGACTAGCGGGGGACGGACCGGGGAGCTGTTTTTT
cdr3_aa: CASRAGTSGGRTGELFF

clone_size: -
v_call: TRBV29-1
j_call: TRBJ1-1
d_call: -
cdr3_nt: TGCAGCGTTCGTGGCCCAGGGCTCGCTTTCTTT
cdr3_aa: CSVRGPGLAFF

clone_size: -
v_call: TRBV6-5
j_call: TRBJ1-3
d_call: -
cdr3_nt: TGTGCCAGCAAGTCCCTCCAGGGCACTGGAAACACCATATATTTT
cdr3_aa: CASKSLQGTGNTIYF

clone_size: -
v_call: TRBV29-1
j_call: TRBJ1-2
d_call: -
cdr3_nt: TGCAGCGTTGAGTGGGGCAGGGCGGGGGGCTACACCTTC
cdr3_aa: CSVEWGRAGGYTF

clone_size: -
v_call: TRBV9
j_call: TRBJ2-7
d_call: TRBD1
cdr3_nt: TGTGCCAGCAGCGCCCGACAGGGGATCTACGAGCAGTACTTC
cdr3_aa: CASSARQGIYEQYF

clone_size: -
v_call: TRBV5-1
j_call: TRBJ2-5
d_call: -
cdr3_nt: TGCGCCAGCAGCTTGGAACAATTAACGGAGACCCAGTACTTC
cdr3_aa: CASSLEQLTETQYF

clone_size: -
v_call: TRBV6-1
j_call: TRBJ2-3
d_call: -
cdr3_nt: TGTGCCAGCAGCGGCGGGACAGCTAGCACAGATACGCAGTATTTT
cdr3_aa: CASSGGTASTDTQYF

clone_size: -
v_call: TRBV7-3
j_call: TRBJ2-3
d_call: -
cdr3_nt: TGTGCCAGCAGCCACATCGGCGCCGCCGGGACAAACACAGATACGCAGTATTTT
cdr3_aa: CASSHIGAAGTNTDTQYF

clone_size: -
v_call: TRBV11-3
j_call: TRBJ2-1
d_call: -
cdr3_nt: TGTGCCAGCAGCTTAGAGGGGAGCTCCTACAATGAGCAGTTCTTC
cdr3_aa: CASSLEGSSYNEQFF

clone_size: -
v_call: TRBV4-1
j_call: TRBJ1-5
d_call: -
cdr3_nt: TGCGCCAGCAGCCCAGGACAGACAAATCAGCCCCAGCATTTT
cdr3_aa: CASSPGQTNQPQHF

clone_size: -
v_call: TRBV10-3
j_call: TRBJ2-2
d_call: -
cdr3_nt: TGTGCCGCCTGGACACTTGGAGCCGGGGAGCTGTTTTTT
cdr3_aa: CAAWTLGAGELFF

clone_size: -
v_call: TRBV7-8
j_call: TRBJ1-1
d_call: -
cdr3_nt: TGTGCCAGCAGCTTATACCAGGAAGCTTTCTTT
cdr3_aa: CASSLYQEAFF